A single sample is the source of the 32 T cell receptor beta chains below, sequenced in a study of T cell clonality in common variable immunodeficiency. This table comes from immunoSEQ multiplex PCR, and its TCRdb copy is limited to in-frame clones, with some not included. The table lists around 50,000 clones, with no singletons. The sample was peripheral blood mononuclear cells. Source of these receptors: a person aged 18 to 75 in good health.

The part of the CDR3 DNA that was read is TGCAGTGCTAGAGATCTGATGCTAGCGGGGGGGCCTGGCAAAGAGCCC. Encoded protein: CSARDLMLAGGPGKEP. The whole CDR3 region reads CSARDLMLAGGPGKEPQHF. V is TRBV20-1 and J is TRBJ1-5, with D possibly being TRBD1 (6 bases). The read falls 3 residues short of the CDR3 end, and the missing part is taken from the germline J gene. This CDR3 has 19 residues. The V gene lost 0 bases and the J gene lost 8 bases, with 29 bases spanning the gap. Germline V CDR1 and CDR2: DFQATT, SNEGSKA (reference sequence).

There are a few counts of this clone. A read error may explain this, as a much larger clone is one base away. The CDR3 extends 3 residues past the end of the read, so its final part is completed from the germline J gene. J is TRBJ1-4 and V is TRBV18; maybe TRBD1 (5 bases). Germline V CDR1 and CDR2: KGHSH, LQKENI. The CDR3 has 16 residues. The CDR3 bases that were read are TGTGCCAGCTCACCACTGCAGTACTCTGGGGCCAACGTA. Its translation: CASSPLQYSGANV. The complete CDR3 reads CASSPLQYSGANVLFF. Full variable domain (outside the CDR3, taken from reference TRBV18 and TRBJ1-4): NAGVMQNPRHLVRRRGQEARLRCSPMKGHSHVYWYRQLPEEGLKFMVYLQKENIIDESGMPKERFSAEFPKEGPSILRIQQVVRGDSAAYFCASSPLQYSGANVLFFGSGTQLSVL.

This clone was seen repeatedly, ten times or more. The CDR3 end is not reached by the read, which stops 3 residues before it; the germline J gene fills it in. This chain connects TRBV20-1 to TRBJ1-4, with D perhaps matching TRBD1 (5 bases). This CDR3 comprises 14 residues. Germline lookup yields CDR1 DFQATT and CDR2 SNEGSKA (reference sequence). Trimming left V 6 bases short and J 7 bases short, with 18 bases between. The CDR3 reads CSAPPNRGGEKLFF. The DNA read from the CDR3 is TGCAGTGCCCCTCCTAATAGGGGTGGTGAAAAA.

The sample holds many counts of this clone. The sequenced part of the CDR3 DNA is TGTGCCAGCACCCAGACAGGGTTTGGGGAG. Protein: CASTQTGFGE. The whole CDR3 sequence is CASTQTGFGELFF. V usage is TRBV6-2 or TRBV6-3 and J usage is TRBJ2-2; 7 bases map to TRBD1. With the read ending 3 residues before the CDR3 end, the germline J gene is used to fill in that end. The germline CDR1 and CDR2 sequences are MNHEY and SVGEGT. This CDR3 contains 13 residues. V lost 7 bases and J lost 8; bases outside the gene matches: 7.

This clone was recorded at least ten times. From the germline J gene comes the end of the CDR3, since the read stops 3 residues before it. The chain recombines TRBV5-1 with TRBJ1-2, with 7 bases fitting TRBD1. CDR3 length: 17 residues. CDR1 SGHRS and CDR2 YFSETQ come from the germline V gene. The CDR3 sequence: CASSGGVGGGRAYEYTF. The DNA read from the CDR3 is TGCGCCAGCAGCGGCGGCGTAGGAGGGGGCCGAGCCTACGAG.

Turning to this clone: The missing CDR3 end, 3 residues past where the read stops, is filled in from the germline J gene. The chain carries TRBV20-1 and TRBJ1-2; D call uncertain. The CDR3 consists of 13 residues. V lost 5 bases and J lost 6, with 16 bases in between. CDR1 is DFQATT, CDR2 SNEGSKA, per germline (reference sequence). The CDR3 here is CSAGSGISDGYTF. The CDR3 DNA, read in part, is TGCAGTGCTGGGTCGGGGATAAGTGATGGC.

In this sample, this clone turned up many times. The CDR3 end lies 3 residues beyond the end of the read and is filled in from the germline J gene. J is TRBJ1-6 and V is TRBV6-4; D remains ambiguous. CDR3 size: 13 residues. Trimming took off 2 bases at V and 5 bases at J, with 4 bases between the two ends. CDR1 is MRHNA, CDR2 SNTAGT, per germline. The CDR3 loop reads CASSDRDNSPLHF. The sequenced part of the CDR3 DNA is TGTGCCAGCAGTGACAGGGATAATTCACCC.

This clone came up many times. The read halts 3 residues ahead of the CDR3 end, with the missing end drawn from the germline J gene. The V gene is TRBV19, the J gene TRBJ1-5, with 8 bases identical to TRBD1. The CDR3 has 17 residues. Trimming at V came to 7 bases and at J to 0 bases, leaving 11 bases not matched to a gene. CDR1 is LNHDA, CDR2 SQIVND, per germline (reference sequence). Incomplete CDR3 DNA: TGTGCCAGTACCCGGGACAACAGGGGGGGTAGCAATCAGCCC. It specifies CASTRDNRGGSNQP. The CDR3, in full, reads CASTRDNRGGSNQPQHF.

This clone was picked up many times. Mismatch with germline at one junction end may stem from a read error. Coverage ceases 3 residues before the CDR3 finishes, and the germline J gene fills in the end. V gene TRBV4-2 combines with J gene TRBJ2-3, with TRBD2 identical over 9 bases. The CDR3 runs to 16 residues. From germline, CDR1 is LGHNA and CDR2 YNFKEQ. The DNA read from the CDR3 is TGCGCCAGCAGCCAAGAGCTAGCGGGGAAGACAGATACG. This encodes CASSQELAGKTDT. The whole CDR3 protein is CASSQELAGKTDTQYF.

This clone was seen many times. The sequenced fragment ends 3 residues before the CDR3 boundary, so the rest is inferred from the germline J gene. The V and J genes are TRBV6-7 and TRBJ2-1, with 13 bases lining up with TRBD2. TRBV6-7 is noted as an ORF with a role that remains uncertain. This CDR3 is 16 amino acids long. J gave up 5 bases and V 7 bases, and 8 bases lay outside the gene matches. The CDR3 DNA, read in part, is TGTGCCAGCACCAGGACTAGCGGGAGTGGCAACAATGAG. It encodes CASTRTSGSGNNE. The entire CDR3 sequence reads CASTRTSGSGNNEQFF.

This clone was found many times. CDR3 loop: CASSLDGTRSYEQYF. The sequenced CDR3 bases are TGCGCCAGCAGCTTGGATGGGACACGTTCCTACGAG. The J gene is TRBJ2-7, the V gene TRBV5-1, with D perhaps TRBD1 (6 bases). The read falls 3 residues short of the CDR3 end, and the missing part is taken from the germline J gene. V was pared by 0 bases and J by 1 base, with 11 bases between. Germline V CDR1 and CDR2: SGHRS, YFSETQ. This CDR3 contains 15 residues.

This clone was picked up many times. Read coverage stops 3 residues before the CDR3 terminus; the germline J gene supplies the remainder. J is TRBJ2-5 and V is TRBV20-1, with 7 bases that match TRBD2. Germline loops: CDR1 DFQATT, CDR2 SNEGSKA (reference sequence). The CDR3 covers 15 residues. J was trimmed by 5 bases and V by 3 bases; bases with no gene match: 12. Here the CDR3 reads CSASPPSRERETQYF. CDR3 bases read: TGCAGTGCTAGTCCCCCTTCGCGGGAGAGGGAGACC.

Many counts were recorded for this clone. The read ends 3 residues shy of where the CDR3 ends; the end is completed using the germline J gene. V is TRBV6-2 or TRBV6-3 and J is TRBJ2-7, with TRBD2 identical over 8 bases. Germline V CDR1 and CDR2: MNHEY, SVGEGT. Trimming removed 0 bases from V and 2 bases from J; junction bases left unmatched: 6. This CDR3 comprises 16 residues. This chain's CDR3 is CASSYSSSGVTYEQYF. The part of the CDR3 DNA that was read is TGTGCCAGCAGTTACTCGAGTAGCGGGGTAACCTACGAG.

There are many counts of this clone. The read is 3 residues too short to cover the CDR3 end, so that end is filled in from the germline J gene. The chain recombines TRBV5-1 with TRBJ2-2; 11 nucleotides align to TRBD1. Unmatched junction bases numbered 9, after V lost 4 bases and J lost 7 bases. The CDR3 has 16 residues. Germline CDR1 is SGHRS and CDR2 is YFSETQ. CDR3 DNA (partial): TGCGCCAGCAGCCAGCGGGGACAGGGGGGCTACGGGGAG. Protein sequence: CASSQRGQGGYGE. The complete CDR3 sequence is CASSQRGQGGYGELFF.

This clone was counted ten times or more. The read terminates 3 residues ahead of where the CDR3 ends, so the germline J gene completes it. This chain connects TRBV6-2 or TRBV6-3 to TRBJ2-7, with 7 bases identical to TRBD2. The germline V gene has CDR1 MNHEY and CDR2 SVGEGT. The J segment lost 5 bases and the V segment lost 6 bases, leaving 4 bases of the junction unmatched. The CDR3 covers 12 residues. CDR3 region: CASSARGDEQYF. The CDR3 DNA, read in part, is TGTGCCAGCAGCGCCCGGGGGGACGAG.

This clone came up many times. CDR3 bases read: TGTGCCAGCAGCTTAGTCGGTTGGGGCTATGAGACC. This translates into CASSLVGWGYET. The whole CDR3 protein reads CASSLVGWGYETQYF. The rearrangement links TRBV11-2 to TRBJ2-5; perhaps TRBD1 as D (5 bases). Read data end 3 residues before the CDR3 end; the end is taken from the germline J gene. The CDR3 runs to 15 residues. The V end was cut by 1 base, the J end by 5 bases, with 14 bases between. CDR1 is SGHAT and CDR2 is FQNNGV in the germline V gene.

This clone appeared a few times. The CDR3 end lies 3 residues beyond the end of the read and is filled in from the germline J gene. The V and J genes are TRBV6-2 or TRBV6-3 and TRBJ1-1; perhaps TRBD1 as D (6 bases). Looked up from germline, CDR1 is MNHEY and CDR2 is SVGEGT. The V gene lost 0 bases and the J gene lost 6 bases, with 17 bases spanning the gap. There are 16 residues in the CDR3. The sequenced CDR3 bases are TGTGCCAGCAGTTACTCAATACAGGGATACAAAGCTGAA. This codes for CASSYSIQGYKAE. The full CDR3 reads CASSYSIQGYKAEAFF.

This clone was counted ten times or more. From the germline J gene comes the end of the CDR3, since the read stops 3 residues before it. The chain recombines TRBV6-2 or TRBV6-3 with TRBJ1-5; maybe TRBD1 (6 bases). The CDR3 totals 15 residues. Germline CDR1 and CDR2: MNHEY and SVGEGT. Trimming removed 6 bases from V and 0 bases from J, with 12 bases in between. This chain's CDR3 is CASRRTGLSNQPQHF. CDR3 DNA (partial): TGTGCCAGCAGAAGAACAGGGCTTAGCAATCAGCCC.

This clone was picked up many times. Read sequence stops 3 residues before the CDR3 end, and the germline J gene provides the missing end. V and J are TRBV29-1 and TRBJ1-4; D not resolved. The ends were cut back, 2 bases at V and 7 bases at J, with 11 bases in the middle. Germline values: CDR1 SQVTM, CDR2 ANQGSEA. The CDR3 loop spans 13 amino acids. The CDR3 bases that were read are TGCAGCGTTGAACACACCCTTGGTGAAAAA. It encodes CSVEHTLGEK. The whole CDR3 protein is CSVEHTLGEKLFF.

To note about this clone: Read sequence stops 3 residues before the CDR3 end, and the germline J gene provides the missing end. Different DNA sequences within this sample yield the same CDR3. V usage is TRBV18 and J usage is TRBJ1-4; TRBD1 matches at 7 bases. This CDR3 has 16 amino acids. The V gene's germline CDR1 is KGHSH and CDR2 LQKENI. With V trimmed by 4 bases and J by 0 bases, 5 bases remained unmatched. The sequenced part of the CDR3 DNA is TGTGCCAGCTCACACAACAGGGGATCAACTAATGAAAAA. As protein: CASSHNRGSTNEK. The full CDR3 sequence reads CASSHNRGSTNEKLFF.

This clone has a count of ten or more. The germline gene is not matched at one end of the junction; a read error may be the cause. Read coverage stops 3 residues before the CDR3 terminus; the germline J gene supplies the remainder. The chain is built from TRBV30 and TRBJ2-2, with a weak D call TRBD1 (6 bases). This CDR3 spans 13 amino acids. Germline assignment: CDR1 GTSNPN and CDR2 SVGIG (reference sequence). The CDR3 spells CAWSARDTWELFF. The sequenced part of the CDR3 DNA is TGTGCCTGGAGTGCTCGGGACACCTGGGAG.

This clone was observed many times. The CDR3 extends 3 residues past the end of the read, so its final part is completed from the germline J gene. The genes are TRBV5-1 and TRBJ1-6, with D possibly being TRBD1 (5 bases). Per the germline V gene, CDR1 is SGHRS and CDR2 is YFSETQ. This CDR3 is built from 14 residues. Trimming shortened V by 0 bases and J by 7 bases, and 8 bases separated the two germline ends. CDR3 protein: CASSLGQGNSPLHF. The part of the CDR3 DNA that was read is TGCGCCAGCAGCTTGGGGCAGGGAAATTCACCC. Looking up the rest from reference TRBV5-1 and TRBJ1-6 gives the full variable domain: KAGVTQTPRYLIKTRGQQVTLSCSPISGHRSVSWYQQTPGQGLQFLFEYFSETQRNKGNFPGRFSGRQFSNSRSEMNVSTLELGDSALYLCASSLGQGNSPLHFGNGTRLTVT.

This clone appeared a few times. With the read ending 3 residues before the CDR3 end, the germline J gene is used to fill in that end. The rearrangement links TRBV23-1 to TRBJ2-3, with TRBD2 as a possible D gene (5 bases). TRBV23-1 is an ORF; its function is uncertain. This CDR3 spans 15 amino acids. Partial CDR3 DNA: TGCGCCAGCAGATTTTGGACTTTTAGCAATCAGCCG. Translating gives CASRFWTFSNQP. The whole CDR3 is CASRFWTFSNQPQYF.

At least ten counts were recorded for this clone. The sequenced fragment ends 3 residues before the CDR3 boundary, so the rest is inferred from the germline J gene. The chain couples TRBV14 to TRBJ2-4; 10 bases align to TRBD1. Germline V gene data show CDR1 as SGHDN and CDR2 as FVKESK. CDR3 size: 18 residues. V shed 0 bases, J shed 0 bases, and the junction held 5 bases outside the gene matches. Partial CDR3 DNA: TGTGCCAGCAGCCAAGATCTGGGGACAGGGGTAGCCAAAAACATT. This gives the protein CASSQDLGTGVAKNI. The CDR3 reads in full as CASSQDLGTGVAKNIQYF.

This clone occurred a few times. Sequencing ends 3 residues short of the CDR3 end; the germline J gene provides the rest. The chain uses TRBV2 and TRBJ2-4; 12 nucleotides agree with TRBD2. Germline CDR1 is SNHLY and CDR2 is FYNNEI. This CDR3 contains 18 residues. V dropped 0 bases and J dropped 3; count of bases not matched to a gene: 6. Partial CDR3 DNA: TGTGCCAGCAGTGAAGCTCGACTAGCGGGAGAGCACAAAAACATT. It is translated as CASSEARLAGEHKNI. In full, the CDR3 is CASSEARLAGEHKNIQYF.

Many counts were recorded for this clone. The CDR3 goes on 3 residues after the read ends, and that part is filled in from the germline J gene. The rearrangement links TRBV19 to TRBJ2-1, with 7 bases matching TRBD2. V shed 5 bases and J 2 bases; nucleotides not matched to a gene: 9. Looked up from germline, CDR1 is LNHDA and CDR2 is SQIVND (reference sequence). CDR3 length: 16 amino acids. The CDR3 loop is CASSPISGNTYNEQFF. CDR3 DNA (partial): TGTGCCAGTAGTCCAATCAGCGGGAACACCTACAATGAG.

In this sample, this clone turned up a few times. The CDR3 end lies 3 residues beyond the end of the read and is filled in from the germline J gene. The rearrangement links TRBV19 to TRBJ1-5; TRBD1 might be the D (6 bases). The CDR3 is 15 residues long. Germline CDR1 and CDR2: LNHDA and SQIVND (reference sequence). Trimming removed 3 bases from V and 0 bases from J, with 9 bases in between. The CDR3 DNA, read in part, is TGTGCCAGTAGTATGCAGGGGCGTAGCAATCAGCCC. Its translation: CASSMQGRSNQP. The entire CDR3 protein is CASSMQGRSNQPQHF.

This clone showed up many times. CDR3 bases read: TGTGCCAGCAGCAACCGGGACAAGCATGAAAAG. It is translated as CASSNRDKHEK. The full-length CDR3 reads as CASSNRDKHEKLFF. The chain carries TRBV5-6 and TRBJ2-2; D is possibly TRBD1 (6 bases). The CDR3 goes on 3 residues after the read ends, and that part is filled in from the germline J gene. Germline V gene sequence: CDR1 SGHDT, CDR2 YYEEEE. The CDR3 loop spans 14 amino acids.

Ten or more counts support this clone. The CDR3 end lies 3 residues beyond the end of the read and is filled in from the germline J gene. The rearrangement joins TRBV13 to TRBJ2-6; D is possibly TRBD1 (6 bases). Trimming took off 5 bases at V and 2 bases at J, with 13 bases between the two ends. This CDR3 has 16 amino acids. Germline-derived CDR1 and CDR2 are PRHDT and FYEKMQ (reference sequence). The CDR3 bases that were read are TGTGCCAGCAGCCCAACAGGGCGAGCTGGGGCCAACGTC. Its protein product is CASSPTGRAGANV. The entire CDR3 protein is CASSPTGRAGANVLTF.

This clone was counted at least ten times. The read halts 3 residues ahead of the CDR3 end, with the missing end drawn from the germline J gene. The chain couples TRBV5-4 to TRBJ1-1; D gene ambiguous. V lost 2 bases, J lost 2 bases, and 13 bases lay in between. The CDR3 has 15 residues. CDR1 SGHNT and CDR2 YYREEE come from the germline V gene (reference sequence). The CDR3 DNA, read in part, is TGTGCCAGCAGCTTATCCCCACGGGGTAACACTGAA. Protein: CASSLSPRGNTE. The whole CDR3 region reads CASSLSPRGNTEAFF.

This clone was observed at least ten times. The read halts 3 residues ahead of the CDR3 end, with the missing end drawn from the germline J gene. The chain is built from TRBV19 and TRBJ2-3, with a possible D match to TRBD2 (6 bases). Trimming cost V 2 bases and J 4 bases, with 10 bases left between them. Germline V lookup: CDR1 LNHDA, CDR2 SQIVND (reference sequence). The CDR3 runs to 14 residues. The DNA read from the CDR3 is TGTGCCAGTAGTATATCACGGGGGTCAGATACG. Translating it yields CASSISRGSDT. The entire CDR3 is CASSISRGSDTQYF.

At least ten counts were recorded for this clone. Partial CDR3 DNA: TGCAGTGCTAGAAAGGGACTAGCGGGGATCCTCACAGATACG. Protein: CSARKGLAGILTDT. The entire CDR3 protein reads CSARKGLAGILTDTQYF. The chain employs TRBV20-1 and TRBJ2-3; TRBD2 matches 13 bases. The sequence runs out 3 residues before the end of the CDR3; the remainder is reconstructed from the germline J gene. Trimming removed 2 bases from V and 2 bases from J; junction bases left unmatched: 7. The length of the CDR3 is 17 residues. Germline CDR1 and CDR2: DFQATT and SNEGSKA (reference sequence).